This T cell receptor (beta chain) was recorded in a study of T cells in Graves' hyperthyroidism and ophthalmopathy. Amplification targeted TCR beta CDR3 regions from RNA transcripts. With the HTBI primer set, the TCR CDR3 went through a first round of RT-PCR. MiXCR was run by TCRdb on the multiplex PCR reads, yielding one entry per CDR3 protein. In the table there are around 600,000 distinct CDR3 sequences, approximately 15% of which are singletons. This CDR3 spans 15 amino acids. Trimming left V 6 bases short and J 6 bases short, with 20 bases between. CDR1 and CDR2 from the germline V gene are MNHNS and SASEGT. The sample holds a few counts of this clonotype.

V is TRBV6-1 and J is TRBJ1-2; perhaps TRBD1 as D (5 bases). Sequencing was done on a sample of blood. The sequence came from a woman in her late teens or twenties with Graves' ophthalmopathy. The CDR3 coding sequence is TGTGCCAGCAGCCCCCCGAGGCAGGGTAGCGATGGCTACACCTTC. The encoded protein is CASSPPRQGSDGYTF.